Below, 8 T cell receptor beta chains from the same sample are listed, as sequenced in a study of blood T cells in healthy people across ages. Sample-barcoded 5' priming and a J-beta primer mix drove a second PCR of roughly 6 to 12 cycles. Each CDR3 protein gets one entry after TCRdb re-called the 5' RACE reads with MiXCR. The data hold hundreds of thousands of distinct CDR3 sequences, with 29% observed a single time. Sequenced input: blood. The receptors here all came from a woman of 80 years or more in good health.

This clonotype was counted ten times or more. The chain is built from TRBV20-1 and TRBJ2-7, with TRBD1 matching 12 bases. There are 15 residues in the CDR3. Germline loops: CDR1 DFQATT, CDR2 SNEGSKA (reference sequence). Unmatched junction bases numbered 5, after V lost 0 bases and J lost 5 bases. The CDR3 DNA is TGCAGTGCTAGAGATCGGGGACAGGGGGCCCACGAGCAGTACTTC. Protein product: CSARDRGQGAHEQYF.

This clonotype was found many times. The rearrangement joins TRBV20-1 to TRBJ2-5, with TRBD2 identical over 7 bases. CDR3 length equals 11 residues. Germline lookup yields CDR1 DFQATT and CDR2 SNEGSKA (reference sequence). J lost 4 bases, V lost 6 bases, and 2 bases had no gene match. CDR3 in DNA: TGCAGTGCAACGGGGGGAGAGACCCAGTACTTC. This sequence encodes CSATGGETQYF.

This clonotype was observed a few times. This may stem from a read error, because a much larger clone lies one nucleotide away. The chain couples TRBV7-2 to TRBJ1-4; D is perhaps TRBD1 (6 bases). The germline gives CDR1 SGHTA, CDR2 FQGNSA. CDR3 length: 14 amino acids. The CDR3 DNA follows: TGTGCCACCAGCTCGCAACAGGGAAATGAAAAACTGTTTTTT. It is translated as CATSSQQGNEKLFF.

About this clonotype: A much more abundant neighbour one base away suggests this may be a read error. The chain joins TRBV6-6 to TRBJ2-5; D gene unclear. The CDR3 sequence is 12 residues long. V shed 7 bases and J shed 3 bases, with 9 bases lying between them. Germline V gene sequence: CDR1 MNHNY, CDR2 SVGAGI (reference sequence). The CDR3 loop is CASKYSEETQYF. The CDR3 coding sequence is TGTGCCAGCAAGTACAGTGAAGAGACCCAGTACTTC.

This CDR3 is CASSFGTSGRAGDTQYF. CDR3 sequence (DNA): TGTGCCAGCAGCTTCGGGACTAGCGGGAGGGCGGGAGATACGCAGTATTTT. J is TRBJ2-3 and V is TRBV7-2; 16 bases align to TRBD2. There are 17 residues in the CDR3. V was clipped by 3 bases and J by 5 bases; unmatched bases: 5. Germline assignment: CDR1 SGHTA and CDR2 FQGNSA.

The chain uses TRBV29-1 and TRBJ1-2; 10 bases map to TRBD1. This CDR3 comprises 15 residues. The ends lost 5 bases at V and 4 bases at J; junction bases unmatched: 10. The germline V gene has CDR1 SQVTM and CDR2 ANQGSEA. CDR3 in amino acids: CSVRPGQGLIYGYTF. Here the CDR3 DNA reads TGCAGCGTTCGCCCGGGACAGGGGCTTATCTATGGCTACACCTTC.

This clonotype was seen more than once but under ten times. The chain links TRBV5-1 to TRBJ2-5; a possible D gene is TRBD2 (6 bases). Germline CDR1 and CDR2: SGHRS and YFSETQ. V lost 3 bases to trimming and J lost 5 bases, with 20 bases between them. The CDR3 consists of 16 residues. The CDR3 sequence is CASSWTSGPRGETQYF. In nucleotides, the CDR3 is TGCGCCAGCAGCTGGACTTCGGGACCCCGGGGGGAGACCCAGTACTTC.

The V call is TRBV20-1, the J call TRBJ2-3; 8 bases map to TRBD2. This CDR3 region has 14 residues. Unmatched junction bases numbered 8, after V lost 4 bases and J lost 5 bases. CDR1 and CDR2 (germline): DFQATT, SNEGSKA (reference sequence). This CDR3 is CSATEAGDIDTQYF. For the CDR3, the DNA is TGCAGTGCTACCGAAGCGGGGGACATAGATACGCAGTATTTT.